Each of the 29 T cell receptor beta chains below was sequenced from the same sample in a study of blood T cell repertoires in COVID-19. Sequencing was performed with immunoSEQ multiplex PCR; in TCRdb, only in-frame clones are kept and a portion is missing. The sample lists approximately 90,000 clones; over 80% were seen once. Input material: peripheral blood. The receptors here all came from an elderly woman with active or convalescent COVID-19.

V and J are TRBV6-1 and TRBJ1-6; perhaps TRBD1 as D (5 bases). This CDR3 is built from 15 residues. Germline values: CDR1 MNHNS, CDR2 SASEGT. V was shortened by 1 base and J by 9 bases, with 13 bases between the two germline ends. The CDR3 spells CASSEVQGGSSPLHF. In nucleotides, the CDR3 is TGTGCCAGCAGTGAAGTGCAGGGCGGGAGTTCACCCCTCCACTTT.

This clone has just a few counts. The rearrangement joins TRBV4-1 to TRBJ2-3, with 13 positions matching TRBD2. V lost 3 bases, J lost 2 bases, and 5 bases stayed unmatched. In germline, CDR1 is MGHRA, CDR2 YSYEKL. The CDR3 is 17 residues long. The CDR3 sequence is CASSQQLAGGTTDTQYF. CDR3 nucleotide sequence: TGCGCCAGCAGCCAGCAACTAGCGGGAGGGACCACAGATACGCAGTATTTT.

J is TRBJ1-5 and V is TRBV4-1; no reliable D call. This CDR3 contains 13 residues. The V gene lost 3 bases and the J gene lost 9 bases, with 12 bases spanning the gap. Germline CDR1 is MGHRA and CDR2 is YSYEKL. DNA of the CDR3: TGCGCCAGCAGCCAGTCTCATACCGGGCCCCAGCATTTT. This sequence encodes CASSQSHTGPQHF.

The chain recombines TRBV4-1 with TRBJ1-1, with a possible D match to TRBD1 (5 bases). Germline CDR1 and CDR2: MGHRA and YSYEKL. The CDR3 runs 15 residues. V dropped 7 bases and J dropped 6 bases, with 21 bases sitting between them. The DNA for the CDR3 is TGCGCCAGCACCTCGACCCTTGGGGGGAGCGCTGAAGCTTTCTTT. This gives the protein CASTSTLGGSAEAFF.

This sequence joins TRBV5-1 and TRBJ2-3, with TRBD2 matching 12 bases. With 9 bases clipped from V and 7 bases from J, the junction kept 6 bases outside the gene matches. CDR3 length equals 13 residues. Per germline, CDR1 SGHRS and CDR2 YFSETQ. This chain's CDR3 is CATTLAGGHTQYF. For the CDR3, the DNA is TGCGCCACCACTCTAGCGGGGGGGCATACGCAGTATTTT.

The rearrangement uses TRBV7-9 and TRBJ2-3; tentative D call: TRBD1 (6 bases). Germline V gene data show CDR1 as SEHNR and CDR2 as FQNEAQ (reference sequence). V lost 5 bases to trimming and J lost 2 bases, with 17 bases between them. CDR3 length: 16 amino acids. CDR3 DNA: TGTGCCAGCAGCCTTACGACAGGTTCGTTCACAGATACGCAGTATTTT. Amino acid sequence: CASSLTTGSFTDTQYF.

The V gene is TRBV6-2 or TRBV6-3, the J gene TRBJ2-7; tentatively, D is TRBD1 (6 bases). This CDR3 contains 14 residues. V lost 4 bases, J lost 0 bases, and 10 bases lay in between. Looked up from germline, CDR1 is MNHEY and CDR2 is SVGEGT. CDR3 in DNA: TGTGCCAGCAGTTCTCAGGGGCGCTCCTACGAGCAGTACTTC. Translation: CASSSQGRSYEQYF.

This clone has only one observation. This rearrangement joins TRBV28 to TRBJ2-3; 8 bases align to TRBD1. Germline-derived CDR1 and CDR2 are MDHEN and SYDVKM. The trim removed 4 bases at V and 6 bases at J, leaving 6 bases unmatched. The CDR3 length is 14 residues. The CDR3 sequence: CASSSTGVGDTQYF. As DNA, the CDR3 is TGTGCCAGCAGTTCGACAGGGGTGGGGGATACGCAGTATTTT.

V gene TRBV5-1 combines with J gene TRBJ2-1; D is perhaps TRBD2 (5 bases). CDR1 is SGHRS and CDR2 is YFSETQ in the germline V gene. This CDR3 is built from 14 residues. V was trimmed by 0 bases and J by 8 bases, leaving 12 bases between them. The DNA of the CDR3 is TGCGCCAGCAGCTTGGATTCGGGGTCCGATGAGCAGTTCTTC. Translation: CASSLDSGSDEQFF. Variable domain in full (rest from reference TRBV5-1 and TRBJ2-1): KAGVTQTPRYLIKTRGQQVTLSCSPISGHRSVSWYQQTPGQGLQFLFEYFSETQRNKGNFPGRFSGRQFSNSRSEMNVSTLELGDSALYLCASSLDSGSDEQFFGPGTRLTVL.

This chain links TRBV2 with TRBJ2-7; D possibly corresponds to TRBD2 (5 bases). V was pared by 3 bases and J by 0 bases, with 15 bases between. The CDR3 covers 16 residues. The germline CDR1 and CDR2 sequences are SNHLY and FYNNEI. In DNA form, the CDR3 reads TGTGCCAGCAGTGATGTGGCGGGCCTGATCTCCTACGAGCAGTACTTC. It translates to CASSDVAGLISYEQYF. Complete variable domain (other parts from reference TRBV2 and TRBJ2-7): EPEVTQTPSHQVTQMGQEVILRCVPISNHLYFYWYRQILGQKVEFLVSFYNNEISEKSEIFDDQFSVERPDGSNFTLKIRSTKLEDSAMYFCASSDVAGLISYEQYFGPGTRLTVT.

This chain links TRBV9 with TRBJ1-2; 10 positions match TRBD1. The germline gives CDR1 SGDLS, CDR2 YYNGEE. The CDR3 runs 15 residues. J gave up 7 bases and V 0 bases, and 6 bases lay outside the gene matches. CDR3 coding DNA: TGTGCCAGCAGCGTAGATGGACAGGGGGTGGGTGGCTACACCTTC. The encoded protein is CASSVDGQGVGGYTF.

This clone was found a few times. The J gene is TRBJ1-2, the V gene TRBV19, with 7 bases aligning to TRBD1. V was clipped by 5 bases and J by 8 bases; unmatched bases: 8. Looked up from germline, CDR1 is LNHDA and CDR2 is SQIVND (reference sequence). CDR3 length equals 13 residues. As DNA, the CDR3 is TGTGCCAGTAGTCCACAGGGGCCATTAGGCTACACCTTC. As protein: CASSPQGPLGYTF.

The gene calls are TRBV19 and TRBJ2-7; the match to TRBD1 covers 8 bases. The CDR3 totals 16 residues. V lost 3 bases and J lost 3; bases outside the gene matches: 10. CDR1 is LNHDA and CDR2 is SQIVND in the germline V gene (reference sequence). CDR3 region: CASSIAHTGTGYEQYF. The CDR3 nucleotides read TGTGCCAGTAGTATCGCACACACCGGGACAGGCTACGAGCAGTACTTC.

The V gene is TRBV23-1, the J gene TRBJ1-2, with D perhaps TRBD1 (6 bases). TRBV23-1 is designated an ORF whose function remains uncertain. Trimming removed 2 bases at V and 4 bases at J, with 23 bases between. This CDR3 contains 18 residues. The CDR3 is CASSQVRGLGTWVYGYTF. The CDR3 nucleotides read TGCGCCAGCAGTCAAGTAAGGGGTTTGGGGACATGGGTCTATGGCTACACCTTC.

The chain has TRBV5-1 and TRBJ1-2; the match to TRBD1 covers 8 bases. The CDR3 sequence is 15 residues long. The germline gives CDR1 SGHRS, CDR2 YFSETQ. V trimming: 4 bases; J trimming: 0 bases; junction bases outside the gene matches: 5. CDR3 sequence: CASSDRQGTNYGYTF. DNA of the CDR3: TGCGCCAGCAGCGATCGACAGGGGACTAACTATGGCTACACCTTC.

This clone was found once. The J gene is TRBJ2-5, the V gene TRBV29-1; D is ambiguous. Trimming took off 2 bases at V and 2 bases at J, with 3 bases between the two ends. The CDR3 extends over 11 amino acids. Germline CDR1 and CDR2: SQVTM and ANQGSEA. CDR3 protein: CSVEQQETQYF. As DNA, the CDR3 is TGCAGCGTTGAACAGCAAGAGACCCAGTACTTC. Drawing the rest from reference TRBV29-1 and TRBJ2-5, the complete variable domain is SAVISQKPSRDICQRGTSLTIQCQVDSQVTMMFWYRQQPGQSLTLIATANQGSEATYESGFVIDKFPISRPNLTFSTLTVSNMSPEDSSIYLCSVEQQETQYFGPGTRLLVL.

This sequence joins TRBV29-1 and TRBJ2-1; 7 positions agree with TRBD1. Trimming at V came to 7 bases and at J to 4 bases, leaving 1 base not matched to a gene. The CDR3 consists of 11 residues. The germline CDR1 and CDR2 sequences are SQVTM and ANQGSEA. The DNA of the CDR3 is TGCAGCGGGGACAGTTACAATGAGCAGTTCTTC. Its translation is CSGDSYNEQFF.

This sequence joins TRBV7-2 and TRBJ1-6; D gene uncertain. The CDR3 has 13 amino acids. Per germline, CDR1 SGHTA and CDR2 FQGNSA. V was trimmed by 1 base and J by 9 bases, leaving 7 bases between them. This chain's CDR3 is CASSLDRVSPLHF. The CDR3, as DNA: TGTGCCAGCAGCTTAGATCGGGTTTCACCCCTCCACTTT.

This chain uses TRBV2 with TRBJ2-7, with D possibly matching TRBD1 (6 bases). Deletions cut 6 bases from V and 6 bases from J, with 12 bases between. The CDR3 totals 12 residues. Germline V gives CDR1 SNHLY, CDR2 FYNNEI. CDR3 bases: TGTGCCAGCAGAAACAGGGTACCCGAGCAGTACTTC. Its protein product is CASRNRVPEQYF.

This sequence joins TRBV27 and TRBJ2-7; a weak D match, TRBD1 (5 bases). Trimming stripped 2 bases from V and 0 bases from J, with 14 bases between. The CDR3 is 16 amino acids. The germline V gene encodes CDR1 MNHEY and CDR2 SMNVEV (reference sequence). CDR3 nucleotides: TGTGCCAGCAGTTTAGGGGCAGGGCTTTCCTCCTACGAGCAGTACTTC. Its protein is CASSLGAGLSSYEQYF.

This clone showed up just a few times. The genes are TRBV5-1 and TRBJ2-7, with TRBD1 as a possible D gene (5 bases). Looked up from germline, CDR1 is SGHRS and CDR2 is YFSETQ. This CDR3 comprises 16 residues. V shed 5 bases and J shed 0 bases, with 18 bases lying between them. CDR3 sequence (DNA): TGCGCCAGCAGTCAAACGACAGCTACCGTCTCCTACGAGCAGTACTTC. It yields the protein CASSQTTATVSYEQYF.

The J gene is TRBJ2-3, the V gene TRBV6-5; no definite D call. From germline, CDR1 is MNHEY and CDR2 SVGAGI. V was trimmed by 0 bases and J by 3 bases, leaving 7 bases between them. This CDR3 has 14 residues. CDR3 sequence reads: CASSYSQLTDTQYF. CDR3 coding DNA: TGTGCCAGCAGTTACTCGCAACTGACAGATACGCAGTATTTT.

The chain uses TRBV5-8 and TRBJ2-2, with 8 bases fitting TRBD1. From germline, CDR1 is SGHTS and CDR2 YDEGEE. J lost 4 bases, V lost 5 bases, and 10 bases had no gene match. This CDR3 comprises 16 residues. CDR3 protein: CASSYPGQELTGELFF. CDR3 bases: TGTGCCAGCAGTTATCCGGGACAGGAGCTCACCGGGGAGCTGTTTTTT.

The chain is built from TRBV12-5 and TRBJ2-7; D perhaps matches TRBD1 (5 bases). Germline CDR1 is LGHNT and CDR2 is FRNRAP. Deletions cut 5 bases from V and 2 bases from J, with 10 bases between. The CDR3 extends over 13 amino acids. The CDR3 here is CASGRPGPYEQYF. The CDR3 nucleotides read TGTGCTAGTGGTCGACCAGGGCCCTACGAGCAGTACTTC.

This chain uses TRBV5-1 with TRBJ2-3, with TRBD2 identical over 8 bases. V lost 4 bases to trimming and J lost 1 base; unmatched junction nucleotides: 5. The CDR3 consists of 15 residues. The germline V gene has CDR1 SGHRS and CDR2 YFSETQ. This chain's CDR3 is CASSGSGSRTDTQYF. As DNA, the CDR3 is TGCGCCAGCAGCGGGAGCGGGAGTCGCACAGATACGCAGTATTTT.

The V call is TRBV7-2, the J call TRBJ1-6, with 10 nucleotides matching TRBD1. Germline values: CDR1 SGHTA, CDR2 FQGNSA. The CDR3 has 14 amino acids. Trimming took 8 bases from V and 9 from J; bases not matched to a gene: 7. The CDR3 nucleotides are TGTGCCAGCTCAAACCGGGACAGGGGTTCACCCCTCCACTTT. It is translated as CASSNRDRGSPLHF.

V usage is TRBV12-3 or TRBV12-4 and J usage is TRBJ2-1; possibly TRBD2 for D (6 bases). V was shortened by 2 bases and J by 9 bases, with 11 bases between the two germline ends. The CDR3 has 13 amino acids. The CDR3 DNA reads as TGTGCCAGCAGTTTAAATGCGGGGTCTGAGCAGTTCTTC. Translating it yields CASSLNAGSEQFF.

The rearrangement links TRBV5-1 to TRBJ1-4; 11 bases match TRBD1. The V and J ends lost 4 bases and 4 bases, in that order; junction bases with no gene match: 6. Looked up from germline, CDR1 is SGHRS and CDR2 is YFSETQ. This CDR3 spans 16 amino acids. CDR3 in amino acids: CASSRTGGRDNEKLFF. The CDR3 nucleotides read TGCGCCAGCAGCAGGACAGGGGGCCGGGATAATGAAAAACTGTTTTTT. Variable domain in full (rest from reference TRBV5-1 and TRBJ1-4): KAGVTQTPRYLIKTRGQQVTLSCSPISGHRSVSWYQQTPGQGLQFLFEYFSETQRNKGNFPGRFSGRQFSNSRSEMNVSTLELGDSALYLCASSRTGGRDNEKLFFGSGTQLSVL.

The CDR3 spells CAWIDRGISPLHF. DNA of the CDR3: TGTGCCTGGATCGACAGGGGAATTTCACCCCTCCACTTT. V gene TRBV30 combines with J gene TRBJ1-6; 8 bases align to TRBD1. This CDR3 contains 13 residues. From germline, CDR1 is GTSNPN and CDR2 SVGIG (reference sequence). After removal of 4 bases from V and 9 bases from J, the junction contained 5 bases not matched to a gene.